The rows below give T cell receptor beta chains drawn from one sample of a study of blood T cells in healthy people across ages. TCRdb ran MiXCR on the 5' RACE reads and lists one entry per CDR3 protein. Among around 1,600,000 distinct CDR3 sequences listed, 35% to 45% were seen once. Sequenced sample: blood. These receptors came from a woman aged 18-29 years in good health. The CDR3 runs from the conserved cysteine through the conserved F or W. The D gene is left open where the match is weak. Clone size is shown for a subset of rows, as once, few, many or a class of expanded clone.

D: -
V: TRBV27
J: TRBJ1-2
size: few
DNA: TGTGCCAGCAGTTTACGAGTAGGGATTGGCTACACCTTC
CDR3: CASSLRVGIGYTF

D: -
V: TRBV6-1
J: TRBJ1-2
size: few
DNA: TGTGCCAGCAGTGACCGACGACAGGTTCTCTATGGCTACACCTTC
CDR3: CASSDRRQVLYGYTF

D: -
V: TRBV29-1
J: TRBJ2-3
size: few
DNA: TGCAGCGTTGACGGAGGACACTTTCCGGATACGCAGTATTTT
CDR3: CSVDGGHFPDTQYF

D: -
V: TRBV6-5
J: TRBJ1-6
size: -
DNA: TGTGCCAGCAGTTACTCCGGGGGCGGGCATTCACCCCTCCACTTT
CDR3: CASSYSGGGHSPLHF

D: -
V: TRBV27
J: TRBJ2-7
size: few
DNA: TGTGCCAGCGATAGGACGGGCGTTTCCTACGAGCAGTACTTC
CDR3: CASDRTGVSYEQYF

D: -
V: TRBV4-1
J: TRBJ2-2
size: -
DNA: TGCGCCAGCAGCCAGATGGACACGACCACCGGGGAGCTGTTTTTT
CDR3: CASSQMDTTTGELFF

D: TRBD2
V: TRBV7-9
J: TRBJ2-3
size: few
DNA: TGTGCCAGCGGCACGGGACTAAATACGCAGTATTTT
CDR3: CASGTGLNTQYF

D: -
V: TRBV6-5
J: TRBJ2-7
size: few
DNA: TGTGCCAGCAGGCGGTTGGTGCGGGCCTACGAGCAGTACTTC
CDR3: CASRRLVRAYEQYF

D: -
V: TRBV24-1
J: TRBJ2-3
size: -
DNA: TGTGCCACCAGTGACTCCTTTGGTAGGGCTGGAGGCGACACGCAGTATTTT
CDR3: CATSDSFGRAGGDTQYF

D: TRBD1
V: TRBV12-3/TRBV12-4
J: TRBJ1-2
size: few
DNA: TGTGCCAGCAGTTTCAGGGGACAGGGCGGCTATGGCTACACCTTC
CDR3: CASSFRGQGGYGYTF

D: TRBD2
V: TRBV20-1
J: TRBJ2-5
size: once
DNA: TGCAGTGCTCCGGGACTAGCGCTGAGTAACCGTAACAATGAGCAGTACTTC
CDR3: CSAPGLALSNRNNEQYF

D: TRBD2
V: TRBV6-4
J: TRBJ2-1
size: -
DNA: TGTGCCAGCAGTCCGGGGCGGGGGAACTACAATGAGCAGTTCTTC
CDR3: CASSPGRGNYNEQFF

D: -
V: TRBV14
J: TRBJ2-5
size: once
DNA: TGTGCCAGCAGCCATTGGGAGCCCCAAGAGACCCAGTACTTC
CDR3: CASSHWEPQETQYF

D: TRBD2
V: TRBV6-1
J: TRBJ2-7
size: -
DNA: TGTGCCAGCAGACTGACTAGCGGGGGGACCAATTCTTACGAGCAGTACTTC
CDR3: CASRLTSGGTNSYEQYF

D: -
V: TRBV19
J: TRBJ2-6
size: -
DNA: TGTGCCAGCCGGACGGAGAGCTCTTGGGCCAACGTCCTGACTTTC
CDR3: CASRTESSWANVLTF

D: -
V: TRBV29-1
J: TRBJ2-3
size: few
DNA: TGCCTCAGGCCGTTGGGGGTCACAGATACGCAGTATTTT
CDR3: CLRPLGVTDTQYF

D: -
V: TRBV27
J: TRBJ2-1
size: few
DNA: TGTGCCAGCAGTTCCCCGGGAGCGCAGTTCTTC
CDR3: CASSSPGAQFF

D: -
V: TRBV29-1
J: TRBJ2-7
size: few
DNA: TGCAGCGTTTCCCCGGTCGGGGACGAGCAGTACTTC
CDR3: CSVSPVGDEQYF

D: TRBD1
V: TRBV18
J: TRBJ1-4
size: -
DNA: TGTGCCAGCTCTCGGAATACAGGGGGTTCTGAAAAACTGTTTTTT
CDR3: CASSRNTGGSEKLFF

D: TRBD1
V: TRBV7-9
J: TRBJ1-2
size: -
DNA: TGTGCCAGCAGCTTAGCCGGGACAGGGCCTATCTATGGCTACACCTTC
CDR3: CASSLAGTGPIYGYTF

D: -
V: TRBV21-1
J: TRBJ2-3
size: -
DNA: -
CDR3: CASSRVAGGSADTQYF

D: -
V: TRBV20-1
J: TRBJ2-3
size: few
DNA: TGCAGTGCTCAGAACAGGGTGAAGGCAGATACGCAGTATTTT
CDR3: CSAQNRVKADTQYF

D: -
V: TRBV27
J: TRBJ2-5
size: -
DNA: TGTGCCAGCAGTTTATTGGTGGGGAACAATGAGCAGTACTTC
CDR3: CASSLLVGNNEQYF

D: TRBD2
V: TRBV2
J: TRBJ2-7
size: once
DNA: TGTGCCAGCAGTGAAGAGACTAGCTTGTCCTACGAGCAGTACTTC
CDR3: CASSEETSLSYEQYF

D: -
V: TRBV20-1
J: TRBJ1-1
size: -
DNA: TGCAGTGCTTTTTGGGACACCTCTGAAGCTTTCTTT
CDR3: CSAFWDTSEAFF

D: -
V: TRBV9
J: TRBJ2-1
size: -
DNA: TGTGCCAGCAGCCACTCCAGAGTGGACGCCGATGAGCAGTTCTTC
CDR3: CASSHSRVDADEQFF

D: -
V: TRBV7-9
J: TRBJ1-1
size: few
DNA: TGTGCCAGCAGGCAAGGGTCGGGGAACACTGAAGCTTTCTTT
CDR3: CASRQGSGNTEAFF

D: -
V: TRBV5-1
J: TRBJ1-2
size: few
DNA: TGCGCCAGCAGCTTGGCGGGGCCGGCCAACTATGGCTACACCTTC
CDR3: CASSLAGPANYGYTF